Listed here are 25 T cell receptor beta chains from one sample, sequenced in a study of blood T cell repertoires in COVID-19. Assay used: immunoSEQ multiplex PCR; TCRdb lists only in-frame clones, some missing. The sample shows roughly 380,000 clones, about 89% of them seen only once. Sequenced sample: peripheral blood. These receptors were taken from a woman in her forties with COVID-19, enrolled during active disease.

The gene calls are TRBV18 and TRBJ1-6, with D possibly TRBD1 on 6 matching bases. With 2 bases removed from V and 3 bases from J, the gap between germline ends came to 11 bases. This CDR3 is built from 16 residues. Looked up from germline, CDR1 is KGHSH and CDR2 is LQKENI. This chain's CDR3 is CASSPAGAGYNSPLHF. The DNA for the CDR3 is TGTGCCAGCTCACCAGCGGGGGCCGGCTATAATTCACCCCTCCACTTT.

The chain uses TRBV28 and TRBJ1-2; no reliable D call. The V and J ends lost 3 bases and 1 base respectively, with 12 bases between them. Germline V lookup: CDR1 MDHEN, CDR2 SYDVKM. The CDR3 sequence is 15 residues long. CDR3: CASSFSPGNNYGYTF. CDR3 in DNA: TGTGCCAGCAGTTTTAGTCCAGGAAATAACTATGGCTACACCTTC.

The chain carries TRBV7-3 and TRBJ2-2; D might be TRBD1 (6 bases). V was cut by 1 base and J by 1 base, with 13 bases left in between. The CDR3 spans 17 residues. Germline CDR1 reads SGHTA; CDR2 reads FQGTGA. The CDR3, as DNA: TGTGCCAGCAGCTTAAGTGGGGGCCACTTGAACACCGGGGAGCTGTTTTTT. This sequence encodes CASSLSGGHLNTGELFF.

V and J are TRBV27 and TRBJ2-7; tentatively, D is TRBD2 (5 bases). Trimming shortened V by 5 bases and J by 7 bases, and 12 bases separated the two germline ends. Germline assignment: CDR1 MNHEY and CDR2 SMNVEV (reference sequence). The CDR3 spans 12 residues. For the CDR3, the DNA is TGTGCCAGCAGTAGGAGGATTGGGGAGCAGTACTTC. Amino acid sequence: CASSRRIGEQYF.

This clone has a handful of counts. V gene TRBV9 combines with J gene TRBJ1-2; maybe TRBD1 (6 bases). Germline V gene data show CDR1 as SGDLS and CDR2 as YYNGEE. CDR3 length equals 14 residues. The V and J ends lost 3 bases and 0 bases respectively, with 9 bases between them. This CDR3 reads CASSGDTSNYGYTF. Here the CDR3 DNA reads TGTGCCAGCAGCGGGGACACCTCTAACTATGGCTACACCTTC. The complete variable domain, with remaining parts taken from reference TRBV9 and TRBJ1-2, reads DSGVTQTPKHLITATGQRVTLRCSPRSGDLSVYWYQQSLDQGLQFLIQYYNGEERAKGNILERFSAQQFPDLHSELNLSSLELGDSALYFCASSGDTSNYGYTFGSGTRLTVV.

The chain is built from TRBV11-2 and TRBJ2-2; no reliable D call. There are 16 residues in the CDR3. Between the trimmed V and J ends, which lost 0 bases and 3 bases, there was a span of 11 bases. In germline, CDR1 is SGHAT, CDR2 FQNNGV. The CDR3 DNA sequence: TGTGCCAGCAGCTTAGATACTGTACAGCACACCGGGGAGCTGTTTTTT. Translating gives CASSLDTVQHTGELFF.

The DNA for the CDR3 is TGCGCCAGCAGCCAAGGCTCAGGGGTCGTATCCGAAAAACTGTTTTTT. It codes for CASSQGSGVVSEKLFF. The chain joins TRBV4-1 to TRBJ1-4; possibly TRBD1 for D (6 bases). Germline-derived CDR1 and CDR2 are MGHRA and YSYEKL. Trimming took off 1 base at V and 8 bases at J, with 17 bases between the two ends. The CDR3 is 16 residues long.

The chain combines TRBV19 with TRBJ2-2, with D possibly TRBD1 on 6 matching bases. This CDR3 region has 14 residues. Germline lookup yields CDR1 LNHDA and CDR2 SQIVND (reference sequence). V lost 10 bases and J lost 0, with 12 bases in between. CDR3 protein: CATPTGSNTGELFF. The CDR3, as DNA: TGTGCCACCCCGACAGGATCGAACACCGGGGAGCTGTTTTTT.

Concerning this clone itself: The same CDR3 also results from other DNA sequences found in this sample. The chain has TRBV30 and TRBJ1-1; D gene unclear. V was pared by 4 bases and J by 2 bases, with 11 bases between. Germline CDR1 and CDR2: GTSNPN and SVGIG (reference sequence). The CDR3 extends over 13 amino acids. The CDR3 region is CAWNRVENTEAFF. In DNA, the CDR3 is TGTGCCTGGAATCGGGTGGAAAACACTGAAGCTTTCTTT.

CDR3 sequence reads: CSVLQVSSYEQYF. The DNA for the CDR3 is TGCAGCGTATTACAGGTTAGCTCCTACGAGCAGTACTTC. The rearrangement joins TRBV29-1 to TRBJ2-7, with D maybe TRBD1 (5 bases). This CDR3 region has 13 residues. Germline loops: CDR1 SQVTM, CDR2 ANQGSEA. V lost 6 bases, J lost 0 bases, and 12 bases lay in between.

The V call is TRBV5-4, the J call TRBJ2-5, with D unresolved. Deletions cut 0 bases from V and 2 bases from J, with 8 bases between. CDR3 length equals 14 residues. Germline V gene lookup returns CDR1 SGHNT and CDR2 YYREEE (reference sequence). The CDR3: CASSLAGRQETQYF. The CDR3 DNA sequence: TGTGCCAGCAGCTTGGCAGGAAGACAAGAGACCCAGTACTTC. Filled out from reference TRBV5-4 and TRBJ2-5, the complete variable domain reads ETGVTQSPTHLIKTRGQQVTLRCSSQSGHNTVSWYQQALGQGPQFIFQYYREEENGRGNFPPRFSGLQFPNYSSELNVNALELDDSALYLCASSLAGRQETQYFGPGTRLLVL.

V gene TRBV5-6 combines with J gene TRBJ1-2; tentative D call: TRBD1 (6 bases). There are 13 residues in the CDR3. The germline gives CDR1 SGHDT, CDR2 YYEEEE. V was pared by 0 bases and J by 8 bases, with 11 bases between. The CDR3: CASSLGGHDGYTF. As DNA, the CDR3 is TGTGCCAGCAGCTTGGGGGGACATGACGGCTACACCTTC.

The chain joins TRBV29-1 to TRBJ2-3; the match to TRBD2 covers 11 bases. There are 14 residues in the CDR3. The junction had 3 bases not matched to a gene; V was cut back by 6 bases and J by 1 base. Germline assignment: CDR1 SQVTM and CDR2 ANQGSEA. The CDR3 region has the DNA TGCAGCGTACTACTAGCGGGGGGCACAGATACGCAGTATTTT. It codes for CSVLLAGGTDTQYF.

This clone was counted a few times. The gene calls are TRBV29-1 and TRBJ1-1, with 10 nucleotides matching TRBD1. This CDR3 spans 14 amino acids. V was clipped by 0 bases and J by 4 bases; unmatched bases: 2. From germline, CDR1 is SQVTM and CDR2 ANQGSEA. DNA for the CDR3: TGCAGCGTTGAAGACTGGGACAGGGGCACTGAAGCTTTCTTT. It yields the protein CSVEDWDRGTEAFF.

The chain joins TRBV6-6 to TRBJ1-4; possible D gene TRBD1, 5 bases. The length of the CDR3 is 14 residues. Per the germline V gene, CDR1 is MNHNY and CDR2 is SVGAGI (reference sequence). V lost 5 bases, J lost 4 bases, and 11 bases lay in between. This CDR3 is CASSRADSNEKLFF. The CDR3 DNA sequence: TGTGCCAGCAGTCGAGCCGACAGTAATGAAAAACTGTTTTTT.

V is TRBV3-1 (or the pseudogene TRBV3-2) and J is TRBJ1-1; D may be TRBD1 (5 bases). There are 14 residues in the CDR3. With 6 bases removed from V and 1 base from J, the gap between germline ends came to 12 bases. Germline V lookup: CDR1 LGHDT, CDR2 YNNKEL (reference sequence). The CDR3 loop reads CASRPPGGNTEAFF. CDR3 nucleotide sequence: TGTGCCAGCAGGCCGCCCGGGGGGAACACTGAAGCTTTCTTT.

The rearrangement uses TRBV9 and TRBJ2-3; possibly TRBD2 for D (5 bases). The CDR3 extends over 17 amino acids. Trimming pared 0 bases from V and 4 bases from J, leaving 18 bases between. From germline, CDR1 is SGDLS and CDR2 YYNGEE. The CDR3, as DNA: TGTGCCAGCAGCGTAGGAAGGACTGGGGTACACCCAGATACGCAGTATTTT. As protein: CASSVGRTGVHPDTQYF.

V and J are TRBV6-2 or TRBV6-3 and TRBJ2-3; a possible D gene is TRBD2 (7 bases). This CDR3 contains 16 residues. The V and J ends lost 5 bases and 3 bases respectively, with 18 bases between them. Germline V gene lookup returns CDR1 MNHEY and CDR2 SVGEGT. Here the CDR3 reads CASSPFGGGVTDTQYF. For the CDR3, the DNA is TGTGCCAGCAGTCCCTTTGGGGGGGGCGTAACAGATACGCAGTATTTT.

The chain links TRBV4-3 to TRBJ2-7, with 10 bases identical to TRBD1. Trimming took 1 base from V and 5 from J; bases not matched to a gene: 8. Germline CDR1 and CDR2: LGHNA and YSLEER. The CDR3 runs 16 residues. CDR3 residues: CASSQVWGQGKDEQYF. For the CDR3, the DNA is TGCGCCAGCAGCCAAGTTTGGGGACAGGGGAAGGACGAGCAGTACTTC.

The CDR3: CASSLEARPNSPLHF. CDR3 coding DNA: TGCGCCAGCAGCTTGGAAGCGCGGCCCAATTCACCCCTCCACTTT. V is TRBV5-1 and J is TRBJ1-6; no clear D gene. The V gene lost 0 bases and the J gene lost 7 bases, with 11 bases spanning the gap. The CDR3 is made up of 15 amino acids. Germline assignment: CDR1 SGHRS and CDR2 YFSETQ.

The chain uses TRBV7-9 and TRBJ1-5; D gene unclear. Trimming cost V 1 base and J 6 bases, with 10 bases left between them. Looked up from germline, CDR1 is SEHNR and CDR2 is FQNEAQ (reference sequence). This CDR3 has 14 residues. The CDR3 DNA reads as TGTGCCAGCAGCTTAGATCTGGGAGGTCAGCCCCAGCATTTT. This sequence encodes CASSLDLGGQPQHF.

The CDR3 DNA sequence: TGTGCCAGCAGCCCGGGGACTAGCGGGACCGAGCAGTACTTC. It codes for CASSPGTSGTEQYF. This chain uses TRBV28 with TRBJ2-7; 13 bases line up with TRBD2. The trim removed 6 bases at V and 6 bases at J, leaving 5 bases unmatched. The length of the CDR3 is 14 residues. The germline V gene encodes CDR1 MDHEN and CDR2 SYDVKM.

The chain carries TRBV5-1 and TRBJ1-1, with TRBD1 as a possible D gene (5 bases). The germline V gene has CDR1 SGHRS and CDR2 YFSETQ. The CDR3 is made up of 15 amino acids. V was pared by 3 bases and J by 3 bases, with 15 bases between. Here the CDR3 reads CASSSTYGGYTEAFF. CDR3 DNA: TGCGCCAGCAGCTCGACCTACGGGGGGTACACTGAAGCTTTCTTT.

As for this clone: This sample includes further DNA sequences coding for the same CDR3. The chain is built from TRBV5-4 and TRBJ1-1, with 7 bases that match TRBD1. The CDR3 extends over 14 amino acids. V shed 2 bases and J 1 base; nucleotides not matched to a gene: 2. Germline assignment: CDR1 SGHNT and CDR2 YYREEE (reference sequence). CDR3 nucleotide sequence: TGTGCCAGCAGCTTAGGACAGGAGAACACTGAAGCTTTCTTT. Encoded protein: CASSLGQENTEAFF.

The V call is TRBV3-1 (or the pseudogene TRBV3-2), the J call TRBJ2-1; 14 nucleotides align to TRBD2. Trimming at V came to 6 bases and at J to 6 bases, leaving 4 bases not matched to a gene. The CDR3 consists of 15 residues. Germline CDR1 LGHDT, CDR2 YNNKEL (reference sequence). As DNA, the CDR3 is TGTGCCAGCAGAACCGGGACTAGCGGGGGCAATGAGCAGTTCTTC. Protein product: CASRTGTSGGNEQFF.